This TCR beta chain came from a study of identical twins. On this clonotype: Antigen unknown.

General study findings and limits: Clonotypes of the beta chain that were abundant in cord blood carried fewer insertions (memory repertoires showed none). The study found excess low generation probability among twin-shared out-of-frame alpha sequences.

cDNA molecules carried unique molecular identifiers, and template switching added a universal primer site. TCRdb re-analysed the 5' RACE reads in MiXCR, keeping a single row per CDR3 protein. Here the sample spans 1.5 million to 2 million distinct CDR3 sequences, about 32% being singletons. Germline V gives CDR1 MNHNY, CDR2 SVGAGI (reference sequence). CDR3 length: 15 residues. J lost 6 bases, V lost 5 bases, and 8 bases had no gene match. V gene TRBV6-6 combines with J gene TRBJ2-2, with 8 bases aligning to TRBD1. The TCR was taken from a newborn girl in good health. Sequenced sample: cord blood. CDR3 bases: TGTGCCAGCAGTACCCTGGACAGGGAGGCCGGGGAGCTGTTTTTT. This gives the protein CASSTLDREAGELFF.